The 4 T cell receptor beta chains below were found in one sample sequenced in a study of molecular identifiers for immune sequencing clone quantification. MiXCR, run by TCRdb on the PCR reads, gives a single entry per CDR3 protein. The repertoire holds approximately 670,000 distinct CDR3 sequences, with 15% to 20% as singletons. Sequencing input: naive CD8+ T cells from blood, with Jurkat cell RNA spiked in. As for subset: FACS-sorted CD8+CD4-CCR7+CD45RA+ naive T cells. The source of these receptors is a human donor in good health. Some libraries in this study had Jurkat cell RNA spiked in.

The sample holds many counts of this clonotype. The chain has TRBV2 and TRBJ2-7; no clear D. The CDR3 covers 12 residues. CDR1 and CDR2 (germline): SNHLY, FYNNEI. Trimming removed 1 base at V and 7 bases at J, with 8 bases between. The CDR3 sequence: CASSEGYGEQYF. CDR3 nucleotides: TGTGCCAGCAGTGAAGGGTATGGGGAGCAGTACTTC.

This clonotype was seen only a few times. V and J are TRBV4-3 and TRBJ1-1; 8 bases map to TRBD1. The length of the CDR3 is 15 residues. CDR1 is LGHNA, CDR2 YSLEER, per germline. J lost 6 bases, V lost 1 base, and 7 bases had no gene match. Here the CDR3 DNA reads TGCGCCAGCAGCCAAGTGACGACAGGGGACCCTGAAGCTTTCTTT. Amino acids: CASSQVTTGDPEAFF.

A word on this clonotype: A single base separates this from a much larger clone, so it may be a read error. The V gene is TRBV21-1, the J gene TRBJ2-1; the table's D call, TRBD1, was not checked against the DNA. TRBV21-1 is a pseudogene locus. The CDR3 sequence is 17 residues long. CDR3 region: CASGNGSRAGVHNEQFF. DNA for the CDR3: TGTGCCAGCGGCAATGGTTCGCGGGCAGGGGTCCACAATGAGCAGTTCTTC.

Many counts were recorded for this clonotype. This chain links TRBV6-6 with TRBJ2-3; 7 bases are shared with TRBD2. Germline loops: CDR1 MNHNY, CDR2 SVGAGI (reference sequence). The CDR3 loop spans 17 amino acids. V lost 7 bases to trimming and J lost 2 bases; unmatched junction nucleotides: 15. The CDR3 DNA follows: TGTGCCAGCACCAACCCGGGACTACGCATTTACACAGATACGCAGTATTTT. This translates into CASTNPGLRIYTDTQYF.